This entry lists 25 T cell receptor beta chains sequenced from one sample in a study of cytomegalovirus exposure and HLA in healthy donors. The PCR employed 60 Vbeta primers together with 13 Jbeta primers. Assay: immunoSEQ multiplex PCR; the TCRdb copy retains only in-frame clones and omits some. The profile shows about 210,000 clones, 70% to 80% of them singletons. Sequences were obtained from PBMCs. Receptors originate from a male donor in good health and CMV-seropositive.

V gene TRBV27 combines with J gene TRBJ1-1; maybe TRBD1 (5 bases). With 6 bases removed from V and 0 bases from J, the gap between germline ends came to 14 bases. This CDR3 contains 15 residues. The germline V gene encodes CDR1 MNHEY and CDR2 SMNVEV (reference sequence). In DNA, the CDR3 is TGTGCCAGCAGCCAGATCCGGGGGGTGAACACTGAAGCTTTCTTT. This gives the protein CASSQIRGVNTEAFF.

This chain joins TRBV9 and TRBJ1-2, with D perhaps TRBD1 (6 bases). The V and J ends lost 3 bases and 7 bases respectively, with 16 bases between them. CDR1 SGDLS and CDR2 YYNGEE come from the germline V gene. The CDR3 length is 14 residues. CDR3: CASSGTHRAAGYTF. The CDR3 coding sequence is TGTGCCAGCAGCGGAACGCACAGGGCTGCTGGCTACACCTTC.

The genes are TRBV30 and TRBJ1-5, with D possibly matching TRBD1 (5 bases). V dropped 2 bases and J dropped 7 bases, with 15 bases sitting between them. Per germline, CDR1 GTSNPN and CDR2 SVGIG (reference sequence). The CDR3 loop spans 14 amino acids. The CDR3 is CAWSPGRAEQPQHF. CDR3 nucleotide sequence: TGTGCCTGGAGTCCAGGGAGGGCAGAGCAGCCCCAGCATTTT.

The chain is built from TRBV5-5 and TRBJ2-7, with D possibly matching TRBD2 (5 bases). The CDR3 is made up of 15 amino acids. Per germline, CDR1 SGHKS and CDR2 YYEKEE (reference sequence). Trimming removed 1 base from V and 0 bases from J, with 11 bases in between. The CDR3 loop is CASSLIGGPSYEQYF. CDR3 DNA sequence: TGTGCCAGCAGCTTGATTGGCGGGCCCTCCTACGAGCAGTACTTC.

This clone was counted a few times. The rearrangement joins TRBV7-7 to TRBJ2-1, with D unresolved. The germline gives CDR1 SSHAT, CDR2 FNYEAQ (reference sequence). The V end lost 4 bases, the J end lost 5 bases, and 9 bases lay between the germline ends. This CDR3 contains 13 residues. The CDR3 is CASSWSLNNEQFF. The CDR3 coding sequence is TGTGCCAGCAGCTGGTCTCTAAACAATGAGCAGTTCTTC. Complete variable domain (other parts from reference TRBV7-7 and TRBJ2-1): GAGVSQSPRYKVTKRGQDVTLRCDPISSHATLYWYQQALGQGPEFLTYFNYEAQPDKSGLPSDRFSAERPEGSISTLTIQRTEQRDSAMYRCASSWSLNNEQFFGPGTRLTVL.

V usage is TRBV5-8 and J usage is TRBJ1-4; weak D call: TRBD1 (5 bases). V shed 0 bases and J shed 8 bases, with 11 bases lying between them. Germline lookup yields CDR1 SGHTS and CDR2 YDEGEE. The CDR3 length is 14 residues. The CDR3 loop reads CASSLAGGNEKLFF. In nucleotides, the CDR3 is TGTGCCAGCAGCTTGGCTGGGGGGAACGAAAAACTGTTTTTT.

This clone turned up a few times. The rearrangement uses TRBV7-2 and TRBJ2-1, with a tentative D call TRBD1 (6 bases). V lost 6 bases and J 10 bases, leaving 22 bases between the germline ends. From germline, CDR1 is SGHTA and CDR2 FQGNSA. The CDR3 extends over 15 amino acids. This CDR3 is CASSYSGTTNSEQFF. CDR3 DNA: TGTGCCAGCAGTTACTCCGGGACAACTAATTCCGAGCAGTTCTTC.

CDR3: CAWTGLNTEAFF. The CDR3 DNA reads TGTGCCTGGACGGGATTGAACACTGAAGCTTTCTTT. The chain links TRBV30 to TRBJ1-1, with D uncertain. Per germline, CDR1 GTSNPN and CDR2 SVGIG (reference sequence). V was clipped by 4 bases and J by 0 bases, with 6 bases between them. The CDR3 loop spans 12 amino acids.

The chain carries TRBV4-3 and TRBJ1-1, with D unresolved. CDR1 LGHNA and CDR2 YSLEER come from the germline V gene. Between the trimmed V and J ends, which lost 4 bases and 5 bases, there was a span of 11 bases. The CDR3 spans 13 residues. The CDR3 sequence: CASSPTTWTEAFF. In DNA, the CDR3 is TGCGCCAGCAGCCCAACGACATGGACTGAAGCTTTCTTT.

The V and J genes are TRBV19 and TRBJ2-5, with 8 nucleotides matching TRBD2. This CDR3 contains 14 residues. V shed 8 bases and J 5 bases; nucleotides not matched to a gene: 10. Germline CDR1 is LNHDA and CDR2 is SQIVND (reference sequence). The CDR3 region is CASRVTGGKETQYF. CDR3 DNA: TGTGCCAGTCGGGTAACGGGGGGGAAGGAGACCCAGTACTTC.

The V gene is TRBV6-5, the J gene TRBJ2-3; D unclear. V lost 6 bases and J 2 bases, leaving 9 bases between the germline ends. The CDR3 is 13 residues long. Looked up from germline, CDR1 is MNHEY and CDR2 is SVGAGI. The CDR3 is CASREVYTDTQYF. The CDR3 DNA reads as TGTGCCAGCAGAGAGGTGTACACAGATACGCAGTATTTT.

V gene TRBV7-9 combines with J gene TRBJ1-5; 10 bases map to TRBD1. With 5 bases clipped from V and 4 bases from J, the junction kept 2 bases outside the gene matches. The CDR3 sequence is 14 residues long. CDR1 and CDR2 (germline): SEHNR, FQNEAQ (reference sequence). The CDR3 loop reads CASSRTGGNQPQHF. CDR3 DNA sequence: TGTGCCAGCAGCAGGACAGGGGGGAATCAGCCCCAGCATTTT.

J is TRBJ2-1 and V is TRBV10-3; 12 bases are a match to TRBD2. This CDR3 has 16 residues. Trimming at V came to 6 bases and at J to 2 bases, leaving 5 bases not matched to a gene. Germline values: CDR1 ENHRY, CDR2 SYGVKD. CDR3 protein: CAISQRLAGAYNEQFF. The CDR3 nucleotides are TGTGCCATCAGCCAGAGACTAGCGGGGGCCTACAATGAGCAGTTCTTC.

Worth noting for this clone: The junction does not match germline at one end; this may be a read error. The chain has TRBV7-2 and TRBJ2-7, with 8 bases fitting TRBD1. Germline V CDR1 and CDR2: SGHTA, FQGNSA. This CDR3 is built from 15 residues. This CDR3 is CASSLARGLSDEQYF. DNA of the CDR3: TGTGCCAGCAGCTTAGCCAGGGGGCTCTCCGACGAGCAGTACTTC.

The chain carries TRBV4-2 and TRBJ2-7; 9 bases agree with TRBD2. From germline, CDR1 is LGHNA and CDR2 YNFKEQ. V was pared by 0 bases and J by 1 base, with 7 bases of the junction left unmatched. CDR3 length: 17 residues. The CDR3 region has the DNA TGTGCCAGCAGCCAAGAGCTCCTAGCGGGGCGATCCTACGAGCAGTACTTC. Protein sequence: CASSQELLAGRSYEQYF.

The chain combines TRBV7-9 with TRBJ2-7, with D unclear. Germline V gives CDR1 SEHNR, CDR2 FQNEAQ (reference sequence). Between the trimmed V and J ends, which lost 5 bases and 7 bases, there was a span of 12 bases. CDR3 length: 12 residues. The CDR3 bases are TGTGCCAGCAGCCAGCCCCTAGGAGAGCAGTACTTC. It specifies CASSQPLGEQYF.

The chain recombines TRBV5-1 with TRBJ1-2, with a possible D match to TRBD1 (5 bases). CDR1 is SGHRS, CDR2 YFSETQ, per germline. The CDR3 spans 15 residues. Trimming removed 3 bases from V and 0 bases from J, with 12 bases in between. This CDR3 is CASSSGHLANYGYTF. The CDR3, as DNA: TGCGCCAGCAGCTCCGGACATCTAGCTAACTATGGCTACACCTTC.

The genes are TRBV18 and TRBJ2-3, with TRBD1 matching 7 bases. CDR1 is KGHSH and CDR2 is LQKENI in the germline V gene. CDR3 size: 16 residues. V dropped 1 base and J dropped 0; count of bases not matched to a gene: 4. Here the CDR3 DNA reads TGTGCCAGCTCACCACAGGGGGCAGTTAGCACAGATACGCAGTATTTT. It encodes CASSPQGAVSTDTQYF.

J is TRBJ1-1 and V is TRBV25-1; weak D call: TRBD1 (6 bases). CDR1 is MGHDK, CDR2 SYGVNS, per germline. The V and J ends lost 4 bases and 5 bases respectively, with 14 bases between them. The CDR3 is 14 amino acids. Here the CDR3 reads CASSGDGGLTEAFF. The CDR3 DNA sequence: TGTGCCAGCAGTGGGGACGGGGGGCTAACTGAAGCTTTCTTT.

This clone was observed once. DNA of the CDR3: TGTGCCAGCTCACCCAATCAGGGGGAAGGTCAGCCCCAGCATTTT. This encodes CASSPNQGEGQPQHF. The chain links TRBV18 to TRBJ1-5, with TRBD1 matching over 7 bases. This CDR3 has 15 amino acids. With 3 bases clipped from V and 6 bases from J, the junction kept 8 bases outside the gene matches. Germline assignment: CDR1 KGHSH and CDR2 LQKENI.

V gene TRBV5-6 combines with J gene TRBJ1-5, with a possible D match to TRBD1 (5 bases). Trimming removed 3 bases at V and 11 bases at J, with 12 bases between. Germline V gene lookup returns CDR1 SGHDT and CDR2 YYEEEE. The CDR3 extends over 12 amino acids. In nucleotides, the CDR3 is TGTGCCAGCAGCTCCAGTCGGGGGGCCCAGCATTTT. This translates into CASSSSRGAQHF.

V gene TRBV29-1 combines with J gene TRBJ2-7; D unclear. Between the trimmed V and J ends, which lost 3 bases and 0 bases, there was a span of 9 bases. This CDR3 contains 13 residues. CDR1 is SQVTM, CDR2 ANQGSEA, per germline. The CDR3 spells CSVDTESSYEQYF. The DNA of the CDR3 is TGCAGCGTTGATACAGAGAGCTCCTACGAGCAGTACTTC.

The CDR3 nucleotides read TGTGCCAGCAGCTTAGTCCCCCCCCCGAGCGGGTTCTCCTACGAGCAGTACTTC. Translated, it gives CASSLVPPPSGFSYEQYF. V and J are TRBV7-6 and TRBJ2-7; tentatively, D is TRBD2 (6 bases). Per the germline V gene, CDR1 is SGHVS and CDR2 is FNYEAQ. V was pared by 1 base and J by 0 bases, with 19 bases between. The CDR3 runs to 18 residues.

This chain uses TRBV25-1 with TRBJ1-1, with D unresolved. The CDR3 loop spans 13 amino acids. V was clipped by 4 bases and J by 4 bases, with 10 bases between them. The germline gives CDR1 MGHDK, CDR2 SYGVNS. For the CDR3, the DNA is TGTGCCAGCAGTGGACTCCTGGGCACTGAAGCTTTCTTT. Amino acid sequence: CASSGLLGTEAFF.

To note about this clone: The junction does not match germline at one end; this may be a read error. The rearrangement links TRBV18 to TRBJ2-1; 7 positions match TRBD1. CDR3 length equals 14 residues. The germline V gene has CDR1 KGHSH and CDR2 LQKENI. The chain's CDR3 is CASSPDRVVHEQFF. DNA for the CDR3: TGTGCCAGTTCACCAGACAGGGTCGTGCATGAGCAGTTCTTC.